These 8 T cell receptor beta chains were all obtained from the same sample, sequenced in a study of human T cells and chemical hapten exposure. Described time point: patch test 3, about 24 weeks after DPC sensitization. The sample's treatment: therapeutic diphenylcyclopropenone sensitization with weekly scalp DPC. TCRdb reanalysed the RACE reads using MiXCR and keeps one entry per CDR3 protein. Found here are about 90,000 distinct CDR3 sequences, 9.5% to 13% of them singletons; the top ten hold approximately 1%. The source material was whole blood, sampled in connection with sensitization to the hapten diphenylcyclopropenone (DPC). The source of these receptors is a woman in her 30s with alopecia areata. Some clones in this sample may be carry-over from other donors' samples.

This clonotype was seen a handful of times. The gene calls are TRBV29-1 and TRBJ1-2; D gene unclear. Germline assignment: CDR1 SQVTM and CDR2 ANQGSEA. The CDR3 contains 12 residues. Deletions cut 4 bases from V and 5 bases from J, with 11 bases between. CDR3 coding DNA: TGCAGCGTTGTTCACGGAGAGTATGGCTACACCTTC. Translating gives CSVVHGEYGYTF.

This clonotype was seen at least ten times. The rearrangement uses TRBV6-2 or TRBV6-3 and TRBJ1-5; D uncertain. Germline assignment: CDR1 MNHEY and CDR2 SVGEGT. Between the trimmed V and J ends, which lost 7 bases and 7 bases, there was a span of 14 bases. The CDR3 totals 13 residues. The CDR3 here is CASTDSVRQPQHF. In DNA form, the CDR3 reads TGTGCCAGCACTGACTCGGTCAGACAGCCCCAGCATTTT.

CDR3 sequence (DNA): TGCAGTGCTCGGAGGACCGGGGCCTATGGCACTGAAGCTTTCTTT. It encodes CSARRTGAYGTEAFF. This chain links TRBV20-1 with TRBJ1-1, with D tentatively TRBD1 (5 bases). Germline V gene lookup returns CDR1 DFQATT and CDR2 SNEGSKA (reference sequence). V gave up 5 bases and J gave up 4 bases, with 20 bases separating them. The CDR3 is 15 residues long.

This clonotype occurred many times. The genes are TRBV20-1 and TRBJ2-7, with TRBD1 as a possible D gene (6 bases). V was clipped by 2 bases and J by 0 bases, with 17 bases between them. The germline V gene has CDR1 DFQATT and CDR2 SNEGSKA (reference sequence). CDR3 length: 16 residues. CDR3 nucleotides: TGCAGTGCTAGAACTGACAGGCTAGCCAGCTCCTACGAGCAGTACTTC. Translation gives CSARTDRLASSYEQYF.

This clonotype appeared many times. This chain uses TRBV7-9 with TRBJ1-3, with D possibly TRBD1 on 5 matching bases. This CDR3 spans 16 amino acids. Trimming shortened V by 10 bases and J by 0 bases, and 19 bases separated the two germline ends. The germline V gene has CDR1 SEHNR and CDR2 FQNEAQ (reference sequence). CDR3 protein: CAIPVEGRGSGNTIYF. DNA for the CDR3: TGTGCCATCCCAGTGGAGGGGAGAGGCTCTGGAAACACCATATATTTT.

The table lists this clonotype with a few counts. V and J are TRBV4-2 and TRBJ2-7, with TRBD1 matching over 12 bases. V shed 3 bases and J 6 bases; nucleotides not matched to a gene: 12. The germline V gene has CDR1 LGHNA and CDR2 YNFKEQ. This CDR3 region has 17 residues. The CDR3 DNA follows: TGTGCCAGCAGCCAGTTCCACCGGGACAGGGGGCAGGGCGAGCAGTACTTC. Translated: CASSQFHRDRGQGEQYF.

In its sample, this clonotype was seen a few times. This chain joins TRBV28 and TRBJ2-1; D is unclear. CDR1 MDHEN and CDR2 SYDVKM come from the germline V gene. The V gene lost 2 bases and the J gene lost 3 bases, with 11 bases spanning the gap. The CDR3 runs 15 residues. The CDR3 coding sequence is TGTGCCAGCAGTTTACGGTTGAACGGCTACAATGAGCAGTTCTTC. It is translated as CASSLRLNGYNEQFF.

This clonotype came up many times. This rearrangement joins TRBV7-9 to TRBJ2-1; D gene ambiguous. V was cut by 5 bases and J by 4 bases, with 12 bases left in between. Germline-derived CDR1 and CDR2 are SEHNR and FQNEAQ (reference sequence). The CDR3 loop spans 14 amino acids. This CDR3 is CASSPRDGYNEQFF. The DNA for the CDR3 is TGTGCCAGCAGCCCCCGAGACGGATACAATGAGCAGTTCTTC.